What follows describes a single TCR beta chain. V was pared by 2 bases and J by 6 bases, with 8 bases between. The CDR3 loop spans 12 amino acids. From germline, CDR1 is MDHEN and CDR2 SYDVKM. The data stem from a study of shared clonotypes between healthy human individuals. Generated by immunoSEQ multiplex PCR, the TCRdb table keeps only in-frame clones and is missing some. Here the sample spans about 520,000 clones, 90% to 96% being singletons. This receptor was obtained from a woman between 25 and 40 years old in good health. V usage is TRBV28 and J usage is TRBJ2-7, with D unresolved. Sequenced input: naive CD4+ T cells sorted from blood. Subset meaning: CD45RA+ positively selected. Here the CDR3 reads CASSLGPFEQYF. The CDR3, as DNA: TGTGCCAGCAGTTTAGGGCCGTTCGAGCAGTACTTC.